This T cell receptor (beta chain) was retrieved from a study of OX40 agonist ivuxolimab in advanced cancers. The CDR3 length is 13 residues. CDR1 and CDR2 (germline): GTSNPN, SVGIG (reference sequence). The ends were cut back, 2 bases at V and 7 bases at J, with 12 bases in the middle. Only in-frame clones appear in the TCRdb table, and some are missing; sequencing was by immunoSEQ multiplex PCR. Among some 50,000 clones listed, 70% to 90% were seen once. The TCR was taken from an adult with an advanced solid tumor such as melanoma, head and neck, liver or kidney cancer. This chain joins TRBV30 and TRBJ2-1; possible D gene TRBD1, 6 bases. Material: CD4+ or CD8+ T cells sorted from blood, obtained in a trial of the OX40 agonist ivuxolimab. The CDR3 sequence is CAWSKGHTNEQFF. The CDR3 nucleotides read TGTGCCTGGAGTAAGGGACATACTAATGAGCAGTTCTTC.